What follows are 32 T cell receptor beta chains derived from one specimen sequenced in a study of blood T cell repertoires in COVID-19 (dated by TCRdb to 2018 to 2021). The method was the immunoSEQ multiplex PCR assay. Held by TCRdb, this immuneACCESS table contains in-frame sequences only and omits some clones. Under half of the omission traces to an unresolved V gene where checked; the cause of the rest is unknown. The sample table shows 300,000 to 450,000 clones, and roughly 90% are seen once. The ten largest clonotypes hold more than 0.9% of the sample. Sequenced: PBMCs or T cells enriched from blood (not recorded which). These receptors originate from a woman aged 30 to 39 who had recovered from COVID-19.

In the case of this clone: Different DNA sequences within this sample yield the same CDR3. This sequence joins TRBV28 and TRBJ1-3, with 8 bases aligning to TRBD1. The CDR3 contains 14 residues. Trimming took 6 bases from V and 2 from J; bases not matched to a gene: 3. Per germline, CDR1 MDHEN and CDR2 SYDVKM. This CDR3 reads CASSLTGAGNTIYF. Written as DNA, the CDR3 is TGTGCCAGCAGCCTGACAGGGGCTGGAAACACCATATATTTT.

This sequence joins TRBV11-3 and TRBJ2-7; 7 nucleotides align to TRBD2. The CDR3 consists of 15 residues. The V segment lost 0 bases and the J segment 0 bases; nucleotides outside the gene matches: 2. The germline V gene encodes CDR1 SGHNT and CDR2 YENEEA. CDR3 bases: TGTGCCAGCAGCTTAGACGGGGGGACCTCCTACGAGCAGTACTTC. It yields the protein CASSLDGGTSYEQYF.

The rearrangement uses TRBV27 and TRBJ1-2, with D perhaps TRBD1 (5 bases). The CDR3 totals 11 residues. Germline CDR1 MNHEY, CDR2 SMNVEV (reference sequence). Trimming removed 6 bases at V and 4 bases at J, with 6 bases between. The CDR3: CASSDSYGYTF. The CDR3 DNA reads TGTGCCAGCAGCGACAGCTATGGCTACACCTTC.

This chain's CDR3 is CASSLTSGGPFHEQYF. The CDR3 DNA is TGTGCCAGCAGCCTGACTAGCGGGGGGCCCTTCCACGAGCAGTACTTC. This rearrangement joins TRBV28 to TRBJ2-7; 13 bases fit TRBD2. V gave up 6 bases and J gave up 5 bases; unmatched junction bases: 10. In germline, CDR1 is MDHEN, CDR2 SYDVKM. CDR3 size: 16 residues.

This clone was counted a few times. The chain has TRBV27 and TRBJ2-3, with 10 bases lining up with TRBD2. CDR3 size: 16 residues. V shed 3 bases, J shed 2 bases, and the junction held 5 bases outside the gene matches. Germline V gene data show CDR1 as MNHEY and CDR2 as SMNVEV (reference sequence). The DNA for the CDR3 is TGTGCCAGCAGTTTCGGAGCGGGGGGGCTCACAGATACGCAGTATTTT. This sequence encodes CASSFGAGGLTDTQYF.

The rearrangement joins TRBV2 to TRBJ2-3; D perhaps matches TRBD1 (5 bases). The V gene's germline CDR1 is SNHLY and CDR2 FYNNEI. The CDR3 is 16 residues long. V was trimmed by 5 bases and J by 4 bases, leaving 19 bases between them. CDR3: CASSLGQGLRADTQYF. The CDR3 bases are TGTGCCAGCAGTCTCGGCCAGGGCCTAAGGGCAGATACGCAGTATTTT.

In this sample, this clone turned up once. The rearrangement joins TRBV4-1 to TRBJ1-1; D remains ambiguous. Germline CDR1 is MGHRA and CDR2 is YSYEKL. This CDR3 is built from 13 residues. The V gene lost 0 bases and the J gene lost 8 bases, with 10 bases spanning the gap. CDR3 protein: CASSQDTRTEAFF. Here the CDR3 DNA reads TGCGCCAGCAGCCAAGATACCAGAACAGAAGCTTTCTTT.

The chain is built from TRBV5-4 and TRBJ2-3; 9 bases agree with TRBD2. This CDR3 is built from 16 residues. V shed 4 bases, J shed 4 bases, and the junction held 10 bases outside the gene matches. CDR1 is SGHNT and CDR2 is YYREEE in the germline V gene (reference sequence). This chain's CDR3 is CASSMAAGGLSDTQYF. In nucleotides, the CDR3 is TGTGCCAGCAGCATGGCGGCGGGGGGGCTGTCAGATACGCAGTATTTT.

This chain links TRBV28 with TRBJ1-1; no clear D gene. Per the germline V gene, CDR1 is MDHEN and CDR2 is SYDVKM. The CDR3 runs 12 residues. Trimming took off 1 base at V and 12 bases at J, with 12 bases between the two ends. The CDR3 sequence is CASSLLPEGTFF. CDR3 nucleotides: TGTGCCAGCAGTTTATTACCAGAGGGAACTTTCTTT.

The table lists this clone with a few counts. The chain uses TRBV7-9 and TRBJ1-1, with D possibly being TRBD1 (6 bases). V was cut by 2 bases and J by 1 base, with 23 bases left in between. The CDR3 runs 19 residues. Germline V gene lookup returns CDR1 SEHNR and CDR2 FQNEAQ (reference sequence). The CDR3 spells CASSLNIRSGQIENTEAFF. CDR3 nucleotide sequence: TGTGCCAGCAGCTTAAACATACGGTCGGGACAAATCGAGAACACTGAAGCTTTCTTT.

The chain has TRBV6-1 and TRBJ1-2; 8 bases line up with TRBD1. Germline CDR1 is MNHNS and CDR2 is SASEGT. This CDR3 is 14 amino acids long. V was clipped by 3 bases and J by 2 bases; unmatched bases: 2. The CDR3 region is CASSDHRGNYGYTF. CDR3 bases: TGTGCCAGCAGTGACCACAGGGGGAACTATGGCTACACCTTC.

This chain connects TRBV4-1 to TRBJ2-7; tentatively, D is TRBD2 (5 bases). In germline, CDR1 is MGHRA, CDR2 YSYEKL. V lost 1 base to trimming and J lost 6 bases, with 10 bases between them. This CDR3 is 13 amino acids long. CDR3 nucleotides: TGCGCCAGCAGCCAAGCCCGGGGTCCCGAGCAGTACTTC. The encoded protein is CASSQARGPEQYF.

The V and J genes are TRBV5-1 and TRBJ2-3; no firm D call. Germline V gives CDR1 SGHRS, CDR2 YFSETQ. The V end lost 2 bases, the J end lost 3 bases, and 13 bases lay between the germline ends. The length of the CDR3 is 15 residues. The CDR3 loop reads CASSFGVPRTDTQYF. CDR3 DNA: TGCGCCAGCAGCTTCGGTGTACCGAGGACAGATACGCAGTATTTT.

The rearrangement links TRBV6-2 or TRBV6-3 to TRBJ2-3, with 7 bases that match TRBD1. The trim removed 0 bases at V and 9 bases at J, leaving 0 bases unmatched. The CDR3 totals 12 residues. The germline V gene encodes CDR1 MNHEY and CDR2 SVGEGT. CDR3: CASSYSTGTQYF. The CDR3, as DNA: TGTGCCAGCAGTTACTCGACAGGGACGCAGTATTTT.

J is TRBJ2-5 and V is TRBV2; D perhaps matches TRBD2 (5 bases). V lost 3 bases, J lost 4 bases, and 12 bases lay in between. CDR3 size: 14 residues. Germline V gives CDR1 SNHLY, CDR2 FYNNEI. CDR3: CASSDLEAPETQYF. The DNA for the CDR3 is TGTGCCAGCAGTGATCTGGAGGCCCCAGAGACCCAGTACTTC. Using reference TRBV2 and TRBJ2-5 for the parts outside the CDR3, the full variable domain is EPEVTQTPSHQVTQMGQEVILRCVPISNHLYFYWYRQILGQKVEFLVSFYNNEISEKSEIFDDQFSVERPDGSNFTLKIRSTKLEDSAMYFCASSDLEAPETQYFGPGTRLLVL.

This clone occurred a few times. Other DNA sequences within the sample encode an identical CDR3. This chain links TRBV19 with TRBJ2-2; a possible D gene is TRBD1 (6 bases). This CDR3 has 13 residues. Germline V lookup: CDR1 LNHDA, CDR2 SQIVND (reference sequence). Trimming left V 2 bases short and J 7 bases short, with 8 bases between. CDR3 sequence (DNA): TGTGCCAGTAGTATACAGGGGATCGGGGAGCTGTTTTTT. It codes for CASSIQGIGELFF.

The chain recombines TRBV15 with TRBJ1-1, with unresolved D. Germline CDR1 and CDR2: LNHNV and YYDKDF (reference sequence). Trimming removed 0 bases at V and 3 bases at J, with 8 bases between. CDR3 length: 14 amino acids. For the CDR3, the DNA is TGTGCCACCAGCAGAGACAGGTATGACACTGAAGCTTTCTTT. Translating it yields CATSRDRYDTEAFF. Full variable domain (missing parts from reference TRBV15 and TRBJ1-1): DAMVIQNPRYQVTQFGKPVTLSCSQTLNHNVMYWYQQKSSQAPKLLFHYYDKDFNNEADTPDNFQSRRPNTSFCFLDIRSPGLGDTAMYLCATSRDRYDTEAFFGQGTRLTVV.

The chain recombines TRBV7-9 with TRBJ1-4, with 8 bases matching TRBD1. This CDR3 has 16 residues. Germline V gene lookup returns CDR1 SEHNR and CDR2 FQNEAQ (reference sequence). V gave up 0 bases and J gave up 4 bases; unmatched junction bases: 4. The CDR3 DNA reads TGTGCCAGCAGCTTAGCCGGACAGGGAGGTAATGAAAAACTGTTTTTT. Translating it yields CASSLAGQGGNEKLFF. The complete variable domain, with remaining parts taken from reference TRBV7-9 and TRBJ1-4, reads DTGVSQNPRHKITKRGQNVTFRCDPISEHNRLYWYRQTLGQGPEFLTYFQNEAQLEKSRLLSDRFSAERPKGSFSTLEIQRTEQGDSAMYLCASSLAGQGGNEKLFFGSGTQLSVL.

The chain combines TRBV2 with TRBJ2-7; the match to TRBD2 covers 7 bases. CDR1 SNHLY and CDR2 FYNNEI come from the germline V gene. V lost 3 bases to trimming and J lost 0 bases; unmatched junction nucleotides: 5. The CDR3 runs to 15 residues. The CDR3 sequence: CASSESSGRSYEQYF. The CDR3 DNA reads as TGTGCCAGCAGTGAGTCTAGCGGACGCTCCTACGAGCAGTACTTC.

This chain joins TRBV19 and TRBJ2-7; 11 bases map to TRBD1. The length of the CDR3 is 14 residues. Trimming removed 10 bases from V and 2 bases from J; junction bases left unmatched: 7. Per the germline V gene, CDR1 is LNHDA and CDR2 is SQIVND (reference sequence). CDR3 amino acids: CATAPGQGAYEQYF. CDR3 sequence (DNA): TGTGCCACCGCGCCGGGACAGGGGGCCTACGAGCAGTACTTC.

This clone was recorded a few times. V gene TRBV7-9 combines with J gene TRBJ2-7, with 14 bases matching TRBD2. Trimming took 5 bases from V and 5 from J; bases not matched to a gene: 8. The CDR3 has 16 amino acids. Per the germline V gene, CDR1 is SEHNR and CDR2 is FQNEAQ (reference sequence). The DNA for the CDR3 is TGTGCCAGCAGCAACGGACTAGCGGGGGGAATAGACGAGCAGTACTTC. Translation gives CASSNGLAGGIDEQYF. The whole variable domain, remainder taken from reference TRBV7-9 and TRBJ2-7, is DTGVSQNPRHKITKRGQNVTFRCDPISEHNRLYWYRQTLGQGPEFLTYFQNEAQLEKSRLLSDRFSAERPKGSFSTLEIQRTEQGDSAMYLCASSNGLAGGIDEQYFGPGTRLTVT.

V usage is TRBV2 and J usage is TRBJ2-5; weak D call: TRBD2 (5 bases). The V end was cut by 0 bases, the J end by 3 bases, with 5 bases between. The V gene's germline CDR1 is SNHLY and CDR2 FYNNEI. The CDR3 runs 13 residues. The DNA for the CDR3 is TGTGCCAGCAGTGAAGCGGGAGAAGAGACCCAGTACTTC. Its translation is CASSEAGEETQYF.

The chain couples TRBV28 to TRBJ1-1; D not resolved. The V gene lost 7 bases and the J gene lost 5 bases, with 14 bases spanning the gap. Per germline, CDR1 MDHEN and CDR2 SYDVKM. The CDR3 totals 13 residues. The CDR3 nucleotides read TGTGCCAGCAACCTAGGAGTTAGTACTGAAGCTTTCTTT. Translating it yields CASNLGVSTEAFF.

The chain uses TRBV7-9 and TRBJ2-5; a weak D match, TRBD1 (5 bases). This CDR3 has 15 amino acids. Germline-derived CDR1 and CDR2 are SEHNR and FQNEAQ (reference sequence). Between the trimmed V and J ends, which lost 3 bases and 10 bases, there was a span of 21 bases. The CDR3: CASSLGSTAPRGQYF. In nucleotides, the CDR3 is TGTGCCAGCAGCTTGGGCTCGACAGCTCCCCGAGGCCAGTACTTC.

The V and J genes are TRBV5-1 and TRBJ2-3; D is undetermined. Deletions cut 1 base from V and 2 bases from J, with 11 bases between. The CDR3 has 15 residues. CDR1 is SGHRS, CDR2 YFSETQ, per germline. The CDR3, as DNA: TGCGCCAGCAGCTTGAGCAGGTTCTTCACAGATACGCAGTATTTT. It encodes CASSLSRFFTDTQYF.

This chain connects TRBV7-2 to TRBJ2-7; 9 nucleotides line up with TRBD1. From germline, CDR1 is SGHTA and CDR2 FQGNSA. This CDR3 spans 15 amino acids. V dropped 5 bases and J dropped 2; count of bases not matched to a gene: 7. The CDR3 reads CASSLYRGQTYEQYF. In DNA, the CDR3 is TGTGCCAGCAGCCTTTACAGGGGGCAAACCTACGAGCAGTACTTC.

The chain is built from TRBV6-5 and TRBJ2-1; TRBD1 aligns across 10 bases. Germline CDR1 and CDR2: MNHEY and SVGAGI. With V trimmed by 7 bases and J by 4 bases, 7 bases remained unmatched. This CDR3 comprises 15 residues. CDR3 sequence (DNA): TGTGCCAGCATGTCGACAGGGGGCGGATACAATGAGCAGTTCTTC. The encoded protein is CASMSTGGGYNEQFF.

V gene TRBV27 combines with J gene TRBJ1-2; TRBD1 matches at 10 bases. Germline V gene data show CDR1 as MNHEY and CDR2 as SMNVEV (reference sequence). The CDR3 is 15 residues long. The junction had 5 bases not matched to a gene; V was cut back by 5 bases and J by 2 bases. CDR3 in amino acids: CASSPPGQGNYGYTF. The CDR3 coding sequence is TGTGCCAGCAGTCCCCCGGGACAGGGGAACTATGGCTACACCTTC.

J is TRBJ1-2 and V is TRBV5-1; 7 bases are shared with TRBD1. Germline V gene data show CDR1 as SGHRS and CDR2 as YFSETQ. The CDR3 sequence is 15 residues long. Unmatched junction bases numbered 11, after V lost 6 bases and J lost 3 bases. The CDR3 nucleotides are TGCGCCAGCACCCAGACAGGGCCCCCAGACTATGGCTACACCTTC. This sequence encodes CASTQTGPPDYGYTF. The full variable domain, rest sourced from reference TRBV5-1 and TRBJ1-2, is KAGVTQTPRYLIKTRGQQVTLSCSPISGHRSVSWYQQTPGQGLQFLFEYFSETQRNKGNFPGRFSGRQFSNSRSEMNVSTLELGDSALYLCASTQTGPPDYGYTFGSGTRLTVV.

As DNA, the CDR3 is TGCGCCAGCAGCTTGATCGGATGGGGAGGCGATGGCTACACCTTC. This encodes CASSLIGWGGDGYTF. J is TRBJ1-2 and V is TRBV5-1; D unclear. CDR3 length: 15 amino acids. Germline values: CDR1 SGHRS, CDR2 YFSETQ. With 1 base removed from V and 6 bases from J, the gap between germline ends came to 16 bases.

This chain connects TRBV12-5 to TRBJ2-7; TRBD2 might be the D (5 bases). The length of the CDR3 is 15 residues. Germline V gives CDR1 LGHNT, CDR2 FRNRAP. V lost 1 base and J 2 bases, leaving 12 bases between the germline ends. The DNA of the CDR3 is TGTGCTAGTGGTTTGGGTACCCCGGGGACCTACGAGCAGTACTTC. Translation gives CASGLGTPGTYEQYF.

V and J are TRBV18 and TRBJ2-7; D is perhaps TRBD1 (5 bases). Per the germline V gene, CDR1 is KGHSH and CDR2 is LQKENI. The CDR3 contains 16 residues. The V and J ends lost 5 bases and 0 bases respectively, with 17 bases between them. CDR3 region: CASSGFMNRSSYEQYF. The CDR3 coding sequence is TGTGCCAGCTCAGGCTTCATGAACAGGAGCTCCTACGAGCAGTACTTC.